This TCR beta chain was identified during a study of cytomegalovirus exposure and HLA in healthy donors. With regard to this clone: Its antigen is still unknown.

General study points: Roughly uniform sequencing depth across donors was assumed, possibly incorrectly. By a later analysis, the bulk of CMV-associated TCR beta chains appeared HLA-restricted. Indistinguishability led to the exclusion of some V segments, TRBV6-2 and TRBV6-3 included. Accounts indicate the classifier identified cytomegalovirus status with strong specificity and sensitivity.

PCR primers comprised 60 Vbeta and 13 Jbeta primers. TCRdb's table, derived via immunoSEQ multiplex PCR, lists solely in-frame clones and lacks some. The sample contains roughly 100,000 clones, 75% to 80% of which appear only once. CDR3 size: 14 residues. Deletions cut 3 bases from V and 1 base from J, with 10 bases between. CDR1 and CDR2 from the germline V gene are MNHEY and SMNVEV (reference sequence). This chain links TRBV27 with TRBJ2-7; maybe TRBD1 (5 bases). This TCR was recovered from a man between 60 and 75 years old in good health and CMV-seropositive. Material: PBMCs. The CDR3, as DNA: TGTGCCAGCAGTTTCAAGGGGCCGTCCTACGAGCAGTACTTC. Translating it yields CASSFKGPSYEQYF.